The source of this T cell receptor beta chain is a study of T cell clones after liver transplantation. The data were produced by immunoSEQ multiplex PCR, yet TCRdb's version contains in-frame clones alone and is incomplete. The table has about 24,000 clones, 55% to 75% seen once. This CDR3 region has 15 residues. With V trimmed by 5 bases and J by 3 bases, 7 bases remained unmatched. Germline V CDR1 and CDR2: MNHNS, SASEGT. V gene TRBV6-1 combines with J gene TRBJ1-5, with TRBD1 matching over 7 bases. The clonotype was recovered from a human donor who received a liver transplant. The sequenced sample was CD4+ T cells from blood, obtained before liver transplant. The CDR3: CASSNGQAYNQPQHF. The DNA of the CDR3 is TGTGCCAGCAGTAATGGACAGGCCTACAATCAGCCCCAGCATTTT.